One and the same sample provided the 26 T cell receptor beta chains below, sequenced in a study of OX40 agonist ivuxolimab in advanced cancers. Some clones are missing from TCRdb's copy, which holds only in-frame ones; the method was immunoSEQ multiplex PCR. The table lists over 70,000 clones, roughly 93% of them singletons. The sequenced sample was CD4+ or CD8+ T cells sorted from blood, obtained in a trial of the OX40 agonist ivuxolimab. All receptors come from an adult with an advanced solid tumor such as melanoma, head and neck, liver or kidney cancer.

The CDR3 sequence is CASSQAGLAYTGELFF. The CDR3 nucleotides are TGCGCCAGCAGCCAAGCAGGACTAGCGTATACCGGGGAGCTGTTTTTT. The chain carries TRBV4-1 and TRBJ2-2, with 9 bases that match TRBD2. V dropped 1 base and J dropped 5; count of bases not matched to a gene: 5. CDR1 and CDR2 (germline): MGHRA, YSYEKL. This CDR3 has 16 residues.

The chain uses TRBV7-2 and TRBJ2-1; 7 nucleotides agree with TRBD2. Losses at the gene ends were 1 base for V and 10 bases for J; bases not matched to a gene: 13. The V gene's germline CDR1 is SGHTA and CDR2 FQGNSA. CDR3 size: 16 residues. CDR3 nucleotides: TGTGCCAGCAGCTTAGATGGGGCGGGAGTAGGCCGCGAGCAGTTCTTC. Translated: CASSLDGAGVGREQFF.

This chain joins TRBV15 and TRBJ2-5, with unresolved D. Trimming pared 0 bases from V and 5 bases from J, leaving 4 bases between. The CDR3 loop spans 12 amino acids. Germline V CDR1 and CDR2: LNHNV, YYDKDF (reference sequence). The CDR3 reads CATSRDTETQYF. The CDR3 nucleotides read TGTGCCACCAGCAGAGATACCGAGACCCAGTACTTC.

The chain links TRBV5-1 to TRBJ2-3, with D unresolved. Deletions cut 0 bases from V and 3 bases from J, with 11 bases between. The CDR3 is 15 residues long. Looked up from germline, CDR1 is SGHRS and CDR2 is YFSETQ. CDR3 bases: TGCGCCAGCAGCTTGGCCGGAGCTAGGACAGATACGCAGTATTTT. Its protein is CASSLAGARTDTQYF.

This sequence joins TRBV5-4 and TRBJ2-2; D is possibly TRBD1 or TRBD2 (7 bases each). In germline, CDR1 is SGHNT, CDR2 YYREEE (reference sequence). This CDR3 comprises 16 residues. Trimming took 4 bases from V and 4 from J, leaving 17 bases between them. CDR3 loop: CASSPTGSGGTGELFF. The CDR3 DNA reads TGTGCCAGCAGCCCGACAGGGTCGGGAGGCACCGGGGAGCTGTTTTTT.

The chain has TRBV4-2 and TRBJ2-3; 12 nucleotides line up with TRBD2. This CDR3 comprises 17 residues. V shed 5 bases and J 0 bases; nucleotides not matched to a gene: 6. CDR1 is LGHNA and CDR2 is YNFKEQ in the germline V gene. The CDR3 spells CASSETSGSSSTDTQYF. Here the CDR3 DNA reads TGTGCCAGCAGCGAGACTAGCGGGAGTTCTAGCACAGATACGCAGTATTTT.

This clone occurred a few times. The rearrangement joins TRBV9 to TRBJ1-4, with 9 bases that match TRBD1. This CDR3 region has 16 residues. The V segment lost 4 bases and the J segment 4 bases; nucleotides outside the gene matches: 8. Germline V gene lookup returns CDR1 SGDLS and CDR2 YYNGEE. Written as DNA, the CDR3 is TGTGCCAGCAGCCCACAGGGGGCGCATGGTAATGAAAAACTGTTTTTT. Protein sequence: CASSPQGAHGNEKLFF.

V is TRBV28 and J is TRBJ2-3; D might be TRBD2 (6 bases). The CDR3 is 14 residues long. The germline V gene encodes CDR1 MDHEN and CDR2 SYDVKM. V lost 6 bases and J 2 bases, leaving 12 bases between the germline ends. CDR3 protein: CASSMGGTTDTQYF. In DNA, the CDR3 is TGTGCCAGCAGCATGGGGGGAACCACAGATACGCAGTATTTT. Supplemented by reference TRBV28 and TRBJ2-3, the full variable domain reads DVKVTQSSRYLVKRTGEKVFLECVQDMDHENMFWYRQDPGLGLRLIYFSYDVKMKEKGDIPEGYSVSREKKERFSLILESASTNQTSMYLCASSMGGTTDTQYFGPGTRLTVL.

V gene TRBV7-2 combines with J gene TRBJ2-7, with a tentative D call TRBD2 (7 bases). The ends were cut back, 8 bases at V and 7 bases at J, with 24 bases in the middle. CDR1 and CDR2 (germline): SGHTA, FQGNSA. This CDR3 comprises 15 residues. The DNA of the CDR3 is TGTGCCAGCTCCGAGGGGGAGGGCCTAGTTCTTGAGCAGTACTTC. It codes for CASSEGEGLVLEQYF.

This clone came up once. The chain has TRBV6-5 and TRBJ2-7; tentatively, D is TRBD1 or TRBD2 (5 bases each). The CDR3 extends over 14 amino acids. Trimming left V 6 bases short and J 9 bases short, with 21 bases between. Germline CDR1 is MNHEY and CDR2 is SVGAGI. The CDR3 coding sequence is TGTGCCAGCAGCCAAAGCCGACAGTCAAGCGGGCAGTACTTC. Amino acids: CASSQSRQSSGQYF.

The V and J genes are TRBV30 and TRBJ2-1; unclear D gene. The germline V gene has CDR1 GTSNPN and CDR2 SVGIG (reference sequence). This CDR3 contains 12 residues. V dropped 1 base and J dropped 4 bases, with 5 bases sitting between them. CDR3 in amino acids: CAWSAQYNEQFF. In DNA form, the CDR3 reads TGTGCCTGGAGTGCACAGTACAATGAGCAGTTCTTC. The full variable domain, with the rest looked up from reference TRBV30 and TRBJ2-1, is SQTIHQWPATLVQPVGSPLSLECTVEGTSNPNLYWYRQAAGRGLQLLFYSVGIGQISSEVPQNLSASRPQDRQFILSSKKLLLSDSGFYLCAWSAQYNEQFFGPGTRLTVL.

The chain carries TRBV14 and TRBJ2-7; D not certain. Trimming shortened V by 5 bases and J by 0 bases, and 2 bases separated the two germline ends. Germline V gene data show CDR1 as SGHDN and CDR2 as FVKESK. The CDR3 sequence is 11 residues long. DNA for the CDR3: TGTGCCAGCAGCAACTCCTACGAGCAGTACTTC. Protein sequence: CASSNSYEQYF.

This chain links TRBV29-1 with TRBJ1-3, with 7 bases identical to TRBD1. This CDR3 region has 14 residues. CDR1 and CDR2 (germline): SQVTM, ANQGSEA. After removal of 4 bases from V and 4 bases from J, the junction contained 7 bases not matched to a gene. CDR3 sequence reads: CSVGQGASGNTIYF. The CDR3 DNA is TGCAGCGTTGGACAGGGAGCATCCGGAAACACCATATATTTT.

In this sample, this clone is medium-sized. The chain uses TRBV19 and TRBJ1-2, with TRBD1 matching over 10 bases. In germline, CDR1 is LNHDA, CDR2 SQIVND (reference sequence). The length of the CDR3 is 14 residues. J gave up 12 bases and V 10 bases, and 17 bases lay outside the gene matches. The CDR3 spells CATEPTQGQGGHTF. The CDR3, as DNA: TGTGCCACCGAACCCACCCAAGGACAGGGGGGTCACACCTTC.

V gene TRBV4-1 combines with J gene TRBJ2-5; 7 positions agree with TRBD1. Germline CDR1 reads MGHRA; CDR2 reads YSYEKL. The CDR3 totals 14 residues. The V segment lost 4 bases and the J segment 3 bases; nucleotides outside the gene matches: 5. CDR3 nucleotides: TGCGCCAGCAGCCGACAGGGAGAAAAAGAGACCCAGTACTTC. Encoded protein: CASSRQGEKETQYF.

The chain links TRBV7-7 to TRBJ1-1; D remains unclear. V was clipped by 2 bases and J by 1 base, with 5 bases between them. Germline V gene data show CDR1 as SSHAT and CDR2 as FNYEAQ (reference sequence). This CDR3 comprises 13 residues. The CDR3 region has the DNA TGTGCCAGCAGCTTATGGGAGAACACTGAAGCTTTCTTT. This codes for CASSLWENTEAFF.

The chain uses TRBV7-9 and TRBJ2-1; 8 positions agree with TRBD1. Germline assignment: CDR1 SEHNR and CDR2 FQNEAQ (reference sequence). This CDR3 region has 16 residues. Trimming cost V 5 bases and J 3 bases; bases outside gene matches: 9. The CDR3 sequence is CASSVGQGAFYNEQFF. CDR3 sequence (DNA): TGTGCCAGCAGCGTTGGACAGGGCGCTTTCTACAATGAGCAGTTCTTC.

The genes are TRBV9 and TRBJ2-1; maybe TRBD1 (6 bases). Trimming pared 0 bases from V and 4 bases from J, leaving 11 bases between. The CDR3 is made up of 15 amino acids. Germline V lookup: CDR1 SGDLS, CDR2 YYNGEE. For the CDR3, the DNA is TGTGCCAGCAGCGTAGTGGGGGCTGCTTACAATGAGCAGTTCTTC. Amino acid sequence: CASSVVGAAYNEQFF.

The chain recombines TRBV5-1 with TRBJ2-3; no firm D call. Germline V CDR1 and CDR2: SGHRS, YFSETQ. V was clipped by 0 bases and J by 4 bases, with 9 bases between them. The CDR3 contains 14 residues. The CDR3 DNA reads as TGCGCCAGCAGCTTGGGGCTAGAAGCAGATACGCAGTATTTT. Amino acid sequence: CASSLGLEADTQYF.

The CDR3 DNA reads TGTGCCAGCAGGACAGATAGCAATCAGCCCCAGCATTTT. Translating it yields CASRTDSNQPQHF. The chain is built from TRBV28 and TRBJ1-5; TRBD1 is a possible D gene (5 bases). Germline V gene data show CDR1 as MDHEN and CDR2 as SYDVKM. V was shortened by 6 bases and J by 0 bases, with 6 bases between the two germline ends. This CDR3 has 13 amino acids.

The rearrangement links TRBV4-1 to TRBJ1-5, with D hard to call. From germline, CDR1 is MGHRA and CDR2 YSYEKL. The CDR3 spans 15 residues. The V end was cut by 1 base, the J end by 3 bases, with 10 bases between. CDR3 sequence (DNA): TGCGCCAGCAGCCAAGTTCTGGCATACAATCAGCCCCAGCATTTT. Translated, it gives CASSQVLAYNQPQHF.

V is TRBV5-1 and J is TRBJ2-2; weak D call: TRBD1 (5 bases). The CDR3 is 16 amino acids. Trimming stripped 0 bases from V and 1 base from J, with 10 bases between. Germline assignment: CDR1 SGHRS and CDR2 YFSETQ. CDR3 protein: CASSLVRQGNTGELFF. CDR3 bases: TGCGCCAGCAGCTTGGTCCGGCAGGGGAACACCGGGGAGCTGTTTTTT. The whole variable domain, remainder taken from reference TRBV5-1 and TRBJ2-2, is KAGVTQTPRYLIKTRGQQVTLSCSPISGHRSVSWYQQTPGQGLQFLFEYFSETQRNKGNFPGRFSGRQFSNSRSEMNVSTLELGDSALYLCASSLVRQGNTGELFFGEGSRLTVL.

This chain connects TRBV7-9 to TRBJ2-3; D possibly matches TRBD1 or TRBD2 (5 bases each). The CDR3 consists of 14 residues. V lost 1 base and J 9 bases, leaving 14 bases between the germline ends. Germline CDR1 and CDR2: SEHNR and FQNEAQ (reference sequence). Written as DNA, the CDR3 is TGTGCCAGCAGCTTAGATCTGACGAGGGACACGCAGTATTTT. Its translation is CASSLDLTRDTQYF. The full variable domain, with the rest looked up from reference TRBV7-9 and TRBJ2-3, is DTGVSQNPRHKITKRGQNVTFRCDPISEHNRLYWYRQTLGQGPEFLTYFQNEAQLEKSRLLSDRFSAERPKGSFSTLEIQRTEQGDSAMYLCASSLDLTRDTQYFGPGTRLTVL.

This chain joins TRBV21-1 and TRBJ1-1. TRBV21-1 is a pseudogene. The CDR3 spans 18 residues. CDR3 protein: CASSKASGPPLGNTEAFF. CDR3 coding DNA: TGTGCCAGCAGCAAAGCCTCGGGACCCCCGTTGGGGAACACTGAAGCTTTCTTT.

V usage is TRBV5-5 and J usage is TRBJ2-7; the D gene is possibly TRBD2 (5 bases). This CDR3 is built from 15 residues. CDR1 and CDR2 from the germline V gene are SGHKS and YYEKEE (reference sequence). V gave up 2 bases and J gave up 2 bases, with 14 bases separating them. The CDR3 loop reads CASSLGGGGAYEQYF. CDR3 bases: TGTGCCAGCAGCTTAGGAGGCGGAGGAGCCTACGAGCAGTACTTC.

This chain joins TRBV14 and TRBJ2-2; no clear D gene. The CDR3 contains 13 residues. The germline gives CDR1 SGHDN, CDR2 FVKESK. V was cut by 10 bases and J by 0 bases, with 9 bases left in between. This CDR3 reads CATAPTNTGELFF. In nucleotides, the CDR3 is TGTGCCACCGCCCCCACGAACACCGGGGAGCTGTTTTTT.